These 16 T cell receptor beta chains came from one sample sequenced in a study of PD-L1 blockade in urothelial cancer. Documented time point: peripheral blood 6 weeks after treatment start. The assay was immunoSEQ multiplex PCR, and TCRdb's table has in-frame clones only and misses some. The sample lists 100,000 to 150,000 clones, roughly 88% seen once, with 2% to 3% in the top ten. The sample here was PBMCs, taken around atezolizumab (anti-PD-L1) treatment. Every receptor here comes from a man aged 45-65 years with urothelial cancer.

This chain uses TRBV19 with TRBJ2-2; D is uncertain. Germline V CDR1 and CDR2: LNHDA, SQIVND (reference sequence). Trimming stripped 7 bases from V and 5 bases from J, with 14 bases between. This CDR3 comprises 14 residues. The CDR3 nucleotides read TGTGCCAGTATTTCTACCCTCACGACCGGGGAGCTGTTTTTT. This translates into CASISTLTTGELFF.

The chain employs TRBV11-1 and TRBJ1-5, with 9 bases fitting TRBD1. Per the germline V gene, CDR1 is SGHAT and CDR2 is FQDESV (reference sequence). V was pared by 4 bases and J by 6 bases, with 16 bases of the junction left unmatched. This CDR3 contains 18 residues. CDR3 amino acids: CASSSSWDRVFPCQPQHF. CDR3 nucleotide sequence: TGTGCCAGCAGCTCATCCTGGGACAGGGTATTTCCTTGTCAGCCCCAGCATTTT. Full variable domain (remainder filled in from reference TRBV11-1 and TRBJ1-5): EAEVAQSPRYKITEKSQAVAFWCDPISGHATLYWYRQILGQGPELLVQFQDESVVDDSQLPKDRFSAERLKGVDSTLKIQPAELGDSAMYLCASSSSWDRVFPCQPQHFGDGTRLSIL.

This clone came up a few times. This same CDR3 is encoded by further DNA sequences in the sample. In nucleotides, the CDR3 is TGTGCCAGCAGTGAAGTAGGGACAGGGGAATCTTTCTTT. Translation: CASSEVGTGESFF. J is TRBJ1-1 and V is TRBV6-1; 10 bases are a match to TRBD1. CDR1 is MNHNS and CDR2 is SASEGT in the germline V gene. The CDR3 runs 13 residues. The junction had 5 bases not matched to a gene; V was cut back by 1 base and J by 12 bases.

A few counts support this clone. The chain uses TRBV18 and TRBJ2-7, with 12 nucleotides matching TRBD2. The germline gives CDR1 KGHSH, CDR2 LQKENI. The J segment lost 5 bases and the V segment lost 3 bases, leaving 8 bases of the junction unmatched. The CDR3 consists of 16 residues. The CDR3 DNA reads as TGTGCCAGCTCACCCCTCATGACTAGCGGGAGCGACGAGCAGTACTTC. Its protein is CASSPLMTSGSDEQYF.

The gene calls are TRBV27 and TRBJ1-6, with no clear D. From germline, CDR1 is MNHEY and CDR2 SMNVEV (reference sequence). The CDR3 runs to 18 residues. V was trimmed by 2 bases and J by 0 bases, leaving 14 bases between them. The CDR3 region is CASSLLSQAYSYNSPLHF. Written as DNA, the CDR3 is TGTGCCAGCAGTTTACTTTCCCAGGCCTACTCCTATAATTCACCCCTCCACTTT.

The chain couples TRBV28 to TRBJ2-7; 9 bases match TRBD2. Germline V CDR1 and CDR2: MDHEN, SYDVKM. The CDR3 consists of 15 residues. V gave up 1 base and J gave up 9 bases; unmatched junction bases: 10. The CDR3 DNA reads as TGTGCCAGCAGTTTATACCTAGCGGGAACCGAGTGGCAGTACTTC. Its translation: CASSLYLAGTEWQYF.

This chain uses TRBV6-5 with TRBJ1-2; 7 bases line up with TRBD1. From germline, CDR1 is MNHEY and CDR2 SVGAGI. The CDR3 is 16 residues long. V was clipped by 2 bases and J by 4 bases; unmatched bases: 10. This chain's CDR3 is CASSYQYGQVAYGYTF. CDR3 nucleotide sequence: TGTGCCAGCAGTTACCAGTATGGACAGGTGGCCTATGGCTACACCTTC.

The rearrangement links TRBV4-1 to TRBJ2-7; D remains unclear. The V gene's germline CDR1 is MGHRA and CDR2 YSYEKL. The CDR3 consists of 15 residues. V lost 3 bases, J lost 3 bases, and 15 bases lay in between. As DNA, the CDR3 is TGCGCCAGCAGCCACGTCTGGCAAAACCACTACGAGCAGTACTTC. It translates to CASSHVWQNHYEQYF.

This chain uses TRBV25-1 with TRBJ1-2; 9 positions agree with TRBD1. Germline CDR1 is MGHDK and CDR2 is SYGVNS. The CDR3 is 16 residues long. J lost 0 bases, V lost 4 bases, and 6 bases had no gene match. CDR3 coding DNA: TGTGCCAGCAGTGGCTCGACAGGGGGGACTAACTATGGCTACACCTTC. Its protein is CASSGSTGGTNYGYTF.

This sequence joins TRBV6-1 and TRBJ2-4, with D maybe TRBD2 (6 bases). V dropped 4 bases and J dropped 3 bases, with 10 bases sitting between them. Germline CDR1 MNHNS, CDR2 SASEGT. This CDR3 comprises 14 residues. The CDR3 bases are TGTGCCAGCAGTGTGGGCGGGGACAAAAACATTCAGTACTTC. It translates to CASSVGGDKNIQYF.

The genes are TRBV28 and TRBJ2-7; D is perhaps TRBD1 (7 bases). This CDR3 has 15 amino acids. V was cut by 3 bases and J by 0 bases, with 12 bases left in between. The germline V gene encodes CDR1 MDHEN and CDR2 SYDVKM. CDR3 sequence: CASSLSGGTSYEQYF. The DNA of the CDR3 is TGTGCCAGCAGTTTGTCAGGGGGGACCTCCTACGAGCAGTACTTC.

The chain employs TRBV7-9 and TRBJ1-5; D is ambiguous. CDR1 is SEHNR, CDR2 FQNEAQ, per germline (reference sequence). This CDR3 has 14 amino acids. V lost 3 bases to trimming and J lost 3 bases, with 9 bases between them. CDR3: CASSLDSPNQPQHF. The CDR3 DNA reads as TGTGCCAGCAGCTTGGACTCCCCCAATCAGCCCCAGCATTTT. Full variable domain (remainder filled in from reference TRBV7-9 and TRBJ1-5): DTGVSQNPRHKITKRGQNVTFRCDPISEHNRLYWYRQTLGQGPEFLTYFQNEAQLEKSRLLSDRFSAERPKGSFSTLEIQRTEQGDSAMYLCASSLDSPNQPQHFGDGTRLSIL.

This clone was counted ten times or more. This chain uses TRBV13 with TRBJ2-7; D is uncertain. CDR1 PRHDT and CDR2 FYEKMQ come from the germline V gene (reference sequence). The germline V and J ends were trimmed by 1 base and 4 bases, with 5 bases remaining between them. The CDR3 totals 12 residues. This chain's CDR3 is CASSLEAYEQYF. DNA of the CDR3: TGTGCCAGCAGCTTAGAAGCTTACGAGCAGTACTTC.

The rearrangement joins TRBV27 to TRBJ2-3, with 9 bases matching TRBD2. Losses at the gene ends were 2 bases for V and 4 bases for J; bases not matched to a gene: 10. This CDR3 comprises 17 residues. Germline CDR1 and CDR2: MNHEY and SMNVEV (reference sequence). The CDR3, as DNA: TGTGCCAGCAGTTTAATTAGCGGGAGAGGCCCCCCAGATACGCAGTATTTT. It encodes CASSLISGRGPPDTQYF.

The chain has TRBV19 and TRBJ1-4, with no clear D. Germline lookup yields CDR1 LNHDA and CDR2 SQIVND (reference sequence). The V end was cut by 6 bases, the J end by 0 bases, with 5 bases between. The CDR3 extends over 13 amino acids. CDR3 region: CASSSATNEKLFF. The DNA of the CDR3 is TGTGCCAGTAGCTCCGCAACTAATGAAAAACTGTTTTTT.

The chain joins TRBV29-1 to TRBJ2-7, with D maybe TRBD2 (6 bases). The V gene lost 4 bases and the J gene lost 5 bases, with 12 bases spanning the gap. This CDR3 has 12 amino acids. Germline V lookup: CDR1 SQVTM, CDR2 ANQGSEA. For the CDR3, the DNA is TGCAGCGTTGGGGGGACTTATAACGAGCAGTACTTC. Its protein product is CSVGGTYNEQYF.